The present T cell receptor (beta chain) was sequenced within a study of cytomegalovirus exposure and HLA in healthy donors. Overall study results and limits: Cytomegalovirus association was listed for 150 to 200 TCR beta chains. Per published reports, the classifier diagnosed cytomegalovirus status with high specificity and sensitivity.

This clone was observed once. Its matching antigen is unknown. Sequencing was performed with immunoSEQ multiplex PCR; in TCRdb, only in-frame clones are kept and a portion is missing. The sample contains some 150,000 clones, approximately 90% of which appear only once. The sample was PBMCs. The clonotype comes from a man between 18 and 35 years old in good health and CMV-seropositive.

CDR3 protein: CASSQDRGGGPEQFF. In DNA, the CDR3 is TGCGCCAGCAGCCAAGACCGAGGGGGAGGGCCAGAGCAGTTCTTC. The chain uses TRBV4-1 and TRBJ2-1, with D possibly TRBD2 on 7 matching bases. V lost 0 bases and J lost 10, with 16 bases in between. The germline gives CDR1 MGHRA, CDR2 YSYEKL. CDR3 size: 15 residues.